Below, one TCR beta chain is given with its context. This clonotype was detected ten times or more. Its target antigen remains unknown. Base qualities are not recorded, but no much larger clone differs from it by a single base. For each ankylosing spondylitis patient, the synovial fluid sample was matched to a blood sample from that same patient. Reads for this sample came from an Illumina HiSeq 2500. Quantitative 5'-RACE with molecular barcodes was used to prepare TCR beta libraries. The authors' pipeline ran thus. A new computational method based on a probabilistic model of VDJ rearrangement was used to identify disease-linked TCR variants. TCRdb handled the public reads itself, with Q25 trimming in fastp and clone calling in MiXCR, and kept productive beta chains. Every entry covers one CDR3 protein and lists the most common genes and DNA from its rows. It is TCRdb's table, rather than the study itself, that gives the V and J calls and clone size. In this sample the table shows about 66,000 distinct CDR3 sequences, roughly 6.2% of which occur a single time. The ten largest clonotypes hold roughly 5% of the sample.

V loses 5 bases of germline sequence and J loses 4 bases, and the interval between the two ends is 9 bases. From the cysteine up to the phenylalanine, the CDR3 has a length of 13 residues. The CDR3 DNA has 39 bases and is translated from base 1. Looking up the germline V gene (reference sequence) yields CDR1 LGHDT and CDR2 YNNKEL. The source of the sample is a study of CD8 T cells in ankylosing spondylitis (dated by TCRdb to the late 2010s). Regarding the complete study: To find TCR variants linked to disease, the study profiled T cell receptor beta repertoires in ankylosing spondylitis patients and healthy donors. Peripheral blood samples were taken, and synovial fluid was additionally collected from ankylosing spondylitis patients. The full study cohort was made up of 20 to 25 ankylosing spondylitis patients and more than 90 healthy donors. On the study overall, not on this receptor specifically: In peripheral blood, the disease-linked clones were found at relatively low frequencies and had a CD8+ phenotype. Blood from ankylosing spondylitis patients appeared to be characterized by a TCR beta motif composed of about 8 highly homologous amino acid variants. The disease-linked clones were reported as significantly enriched in matched synovial fluid samples from ankylosing spondylitis patients. Some motif variants were previously reported in synovial fluid and blood of reactive arthritis patients, suggesting common disease-initiation mechanisms.

Sequenced sample: synovial fluid, either unsorted or a sorted T cell fraction (not recorded which). The origin of this receptor is a male donor with ankylosing spondylitis. The chain was built from TRBV3-1 and TRBJ2-1; no D gene call is confident. The nucleotides read TGTGCCAGCAGCAAAGGACCGTACAATGAGCAGTTCTTC. This codes for CASSKGPYNEQFF.